The 25 T cell receptor beta chains presented below share a single source sample, sequenced in a study of T cell responses to AZD1222 COVID-19 vaccine. Here immunoSEQ multiplex PCR was the method, and the copy in TCRdb shows in-frame clones only, minus some. The sample has 95,000 to 100,000 clones; 86% are singletons. Source: peripheral blood, taken on day 0 of AZD1222 vaccination. The source is an adult in good health.

V gene TRBV7-2 combines with J gene TRBJ2-7; D perhaps matches TRBD1 (6 bases). The germline gives CDR1 SGHTA, CDR2 FQGNSA. This CDR3 is 15 amino acids long. The V gene lost 10 bases and the J gene lost 0 bases, with 19 bases spanning the gap. The CDR3 here is CATSASGGYSYEQYF. Here the CDR3 DNA reads TGTGCCACCTCAGCAAGTGGGGGCTACTCCTACGAGCAGTACTTC.

This chain joins TRBV28 and TRBJ2-1; D is unresolved. The ends were cut back, 4 bases at V and 0 bases at J, with 10 bases in the middle. CDR1 is MDHEN, CDR2 SYDVKM, per germline. This CDR3 spans 15 amino acids. In DNA form, the CDR3 reads TGTGCCAGCAGTTCGGGCGCGAGCTCCTACAATGAGCAGTTCTTC. It yields the protein CASSSGASSYNEQFF. Using reference TRBV28 and TRBJ2-1 for the parts outside the CDR3, the full variable domain is DVKVTQSSRYLVKRTGEKVFLECVQDMDHENMFWYRQDPGLGLRLIYFSYDVKMKEKGDIPEGYSVSREKKERFSLILESASTNQTSMYLCASSSGASSYNEQFFGPGTRLTVL.

In this sample, this clone turned up once. The V gene is TRBV24-1, the J gene TRBJ1-2, with unresolved D. The CDR3 extends over 16 amino acids. Germline values: CDR1 KGHDR, CDR2 SFDVKD. V lost 2 bases and J lost 3, with 15 bases in between. The CDR3 DNA sequence: TGTGCCACCAGTGATTCAAAACAAGGCGGGTACTATGGCTACACCTTC. This codes for CATSDSKQGGYYGYTF.

Sample share makes this clone medium-sized. The V gene is TRBV2, the J gene TRBJ1-3, with a possible D match to TRBD1 (6 bases). Germline V lookup: CDR1 SNHLY, CDR2 FYNNEI. The length of the CDR3 is 16 residues. With 2 bases removed from V and 2 bases from J, the gap between germline ends came to 13 bases. The CDR3 loop reads CASSEWGASTGNTIYF. Written as DNA, the CDR3 is TGTGCCAGCAGTGAATGGGGGGCATCAACTGGAAACACCATATATTTT.

A word on this clone: The junction differs from germline at one of its ends, possibly a read error. The genes are TRBV12-3 or TRBV12-4 and TRBJ2-7; maybe TRBD1 (5 bases). The CDR3 contains 13 residues. The CDR3 loop reads CASSLDSLAEQYF. The CDR3 DNA sequence: TGTGCCAGCAGCTTAGACAGCCTCGCCGAGCAGTACTTC.

This chain joins TRBV28 and TRBJ1-1; D may be TRBD1 (6 bases). The CDR3 runs 16 residues. Trimming shortened V by 5 bases and J by 1 base, and 17 bases separated the two germline ends. Per germline, CDR1 MDHEN and CDR2 SYDVKM. The CDR3 nucleotides read TGTGCCAGCAGTAACATTCAGGGGATAAAGAACACTGAAGCTTTCTTT. Amino acids: CASSNIQGIKNTEAFF.

CDR3 loop: CASSQTRADTQYF. Here the CDR3 DNA reads TGTGCCAGCAGCCAGACTAGAGCCGATACGCAGTATTTT. The genes are TRBV3-1 (or the pseudogene TRBV3-2) and TRBJ2-3; a weak D match, TRBD2 (6 bases). The CDR3 spans 13 residues. Germline values: CDR1 LGHDT, CDR2 YNNKEL (reference sequence). Trimming stripped 3 bases from V and 6 bases from J, with 10 bases between.

This rearrangement joins TRBV4-3 to TRBJ1-6; tentatively, D is TRBD1 (5 bases). CDR1 LGHNA and CDR2 YSLEER come from the germline V gene. CDR3 length equals 14 residues. Deletions cut 1 base from V and 7 bases from J, with 8 bases between. As DNA, the CDR3 is TGCGCCAGCAGCCAAGGGGGGTCGAATTCACCCCTCCACTTT. Amino acid sequence: CASSQGGSNSPLHF.

The V and J genes are TRBV5-4 and TRBJ2-7; TRBD2 matches at 9 bases. The J segment lost 7 bases and the V segment lost 4 bases, leaving 6 bases of the junction unmatched. Germline V gives CDR1 SGHNT, CDR2 YYREEE (reference sequence). The CDR3 loop spans 13 amino acids. The CDR3 is CASSRFTSGEQYF. DNA of the CDR3: TGTGCCAGCAGCAGATTTACTAGCGGGGAGCAGTACTTC.

Here the CDR3 reads CASSLAIATEAFF. CDR3 DNA sequence: TGTGCCAGCAGCTTGGCGATAGCCACTGAAGCTTTCTTT. The rearrangement uses TRBV5-4 and TRBJ1-1; D is unresolved. Germline values: CDR1 SGHNT, CDR2 YYREEE (reference sequence). V lost 0 bases, J lost 4 bases, and 7 bases lay in between. This CDR3 comprises 13 residues.

The V and J genes are TRBV29-1 and TRBJ1-2; TRBD1 matches 8 bases. Germline V gene sequence: CDR1 SQVTM, CDR2 ANQGSEA. V was clipped by 6 bases and J by 5 bases; unmatched bases: 11. CDR3 length equals 14 residues. Here the CDR3 DNA reads TGCAGCGTCGAGACAGGGGTGGCGCGATATGGCTACACCTTC. Its translation: CSVETGVARYGYTF.

This chain uses TRBV19 with TRBJ2-7, with a weak D call TRBD1 (5 bases). Germline V CDR1 and CDR2: LNHDA, SQIVND (reference sequence). There are 13 residues in the CDR3. The V and J ends lost 4 bases and 0 bases respectively, with 7 bases between them. CDR3 sequence: CASSTGPSYEQYF. DNA for the CDR3: TGTGCCAGTAGTACAGGGCCCTCCTACGAGCAGTACTTC.

This rearrangement joins TRBV2 to TRBJ1-6; 8 bases are a match to TRBD1. The CDR3 totals 14 residues. From germline, CDR1 is SNHLY and CDR2 FYNNEI. The junction had 6 bases not matched to a gene; V was cut back by 7 bases and J by 7 bases. CDR3 sequence (DNA): TGTGCCAGCATCGACAGGGGTTGGAATTCACCCCTCCACTTT. Protein product: CASIDRGWNSPLHF. The full variable domain, completed using reference TRBV2 and TRBJ1-6, is EPEVTQTPSHQVTQMGQEVILRCVPISNHLYFYWYRQILGQKVEFLVSFYNNEISEKSEIFDDQFSVERPDGSNFTLKIRSTKLEDSAMYFCASIDRGWNSPLHFGNGTRLTVT.

This chain links TRBV6-5 with TRBJ2-7, with D perhaps given as TRBD1 or TRBD2 (5 bases each). The CDR3 contains 13 residues. The germline V gene has CDR1 MNHEY and CDR2 SVGAGI. Trimming removed 4 bases from V and 13 bases from J, with 20 bases in between. CDR3 nucleotide sequence: TGTGCCAGCAGTTCGGGACGGACCGGGGTTATTTACTTC. Amino acids: CASSSGRTGVIYF.

The genes are TRBV28 and TRBJ1-1, with 12 bases lining up with TRBD1. Trimming took 4 bases from V and 1 from J; bases not matched to a gene: 4. Germline CDR1 MDHEN, CDR2 SYDVKM. CDR3 size: 16 residues. For the CDR3, the DNA is TGTGCCAGCAGTTGGGACAGGGGGCGCTGGAACACTGAAGCTTTCTTT. This sequence encodes CASSWDRGRWNTEAFF.

The rearrangement joins TRBV29-1 to TRBJ1-1; D gene unclear. The CDR3 totals 13 residues. The germline gives CDR1 SQVTM, CDR2 ANQGSEA. V lost 8 bases, J lost 0 bases, and 13 bases lay in between. CDR3 nucleotide sequence: TGCAGCCCCGTCGGGCGGTTGAACACTGAAGCTTTCTTT. This gives the protein CSPVGRLNTEAFF.

The chain employs TRBV28 and TRBJ2-1; 9 bases agree with TRBD2. The V and J ends lost 6 bases and 8 bases, in that order; junction bases with no gene match: 14. Germline loops: CDR1 MDHEN, CDR2 SYDVKM. The CDR3 consists of 16 residues. The CDR3: CASRDAGASGIYEQFF. The CDR3 DNA is TGTGCCAGCAGAGACGCGGGGGCTAGCGGGATTTATGAGCAGTTCTTC.

The chain carries TRBV30 and TRBJ2-5; D gene unclear. Trimming stripped 5 bases from V and 4 bases from J, with 11 bases between. The germline CDR1 and CDR2 sequences are GTSNPN and SVGIG (reference sequence). This CDR3 has 12 amino acids. The chain's CDR3 is CAWANNLETQYF. CDR3 coding DNA: TGTGCCTGGGCCAATAACTTAGAGACCCAGTACTTC.

V is TRBV6-5 and J is TRBJ2-3, with D unclear. CDR3 length equals 12 residues. Germline assignment: CDR1 MNHEY and CDR2 SVGAGI. V shed 10 bases and J shed 0 bases, with 8 bases lying between them. The CDR3, as DNA: TGTGCCAACGCCGGGAGCACAGATACGCAGTATTTT. This gives the protein CANAGSTDTQYF.

V usage is TRBV20-1 and J usage is TRBJ1-5; no reliable D call. Germline V gene data show CDR1 as DFQATT and CDR2 as SNEGSKA (reference sequence). The ends were cut back, 3 bases at V and 3 bases at J, with 15 bases in the middle. The CDR3 contains 15 residues. The CDR3 nucleotides read TGCAGTGCTAGTAAACCCCTACAAGACAATCAGCCCCAGCATTTT. Its translation is CSASKPLQDNQPQHF.

The J gene is TRBJ1-2, the V gene TRBV4-2, with D possibly TRBD1 on 5 matching bases. The CDR3 length is 14 residues. Trimming removed 0 bases from V and 8 bases from J, with 13 bases in between. The germline gives CDR1 LGHNA, CDR2 YNFKEQ. The CDR3 here is CASSQEIGGGGYTF. The CDR3 DNA is TGTGCCAGCAGCCAAGAGATCGGGGGTGGGGGCTACACCTTC.

The rearrangement joins TRBV5-4 to TRBJ1-2; TRBD1 matches at 8 bases. J was trimmed by 0 bases and V by 4 bases; bases with no gene match: 2. The germline gives CDR1 SGHNT, CDR2 YYREEE (reference sequence). The CDR3 loop spans 14 amino acids. The CDR3 protein is CASSRTGSNYGYTF. In DNA form, the CDR3 reads TGTGCCAGCAGCCGGACAGGGTCTAACTATGGCTACACCTTC.

This chain uses TRBV14 with TRBJ1-5; D possibly corresponds to TRBD1 (6 bases). The germline gives CDR1 SGHDN, CDR2 FVKESK. CDR3 length equals 17 residues. Trimming pared 3 bases from V and 2 bases from J, leaving 17 bases between. The CDR3 bases are TGTGCCAGCAGCCACCCTACGCTGGGGGCCGGCAATCAGCCCCAGCATTTT. This codes for CASSHPTLGAGNQPQHF.

V is TRBV7-2 and J is TRBJ1-2; D is undetermined. Germline loops: CDR1 SGHTA, CDR2 FQGNSA. The length of the CDR3 is 12 residues. Between the trimmed V and J ends, which lost 1 base and 10 bases, there was a span of 10 bases. The CDR3 here is CASSLDGTDYTF. In DNA form, the CDR3 reads TGTGCCAGCAGCTTAGACGGCACCGACTACACCTTC.

The chain carries TRBV6-5 and TRBJ1-2; the D gene is possibly TRBD1 (6 bases). V was clipped by 4 bases and J by 5 bases, with 20 bases between them. CDR1 is MNHEY, CDR2 SVGAGI, per germline. The CDR3 contains 16 residues. Here the CDR3 DNA reads TGTGCCAGCAGTTCCTCTCGGGGGCTTTGGGGTTATGGCTACACCTTC. This codes for CASSSSRGLWGYGYTF.